This paragraph reports one TCR beta chain. Its antigen is not identified. No patient had autoimmune disease or received systemic immunosuppression. The CDR3 has 14 residues. V lost 7 bases and J 2 bases, leaving 15 bases between the germline ends. CDR1 ENHRY and CDR2 SYGVKD come from the germline V gene. Sequencing used immunoSEQ multiplex PCR; TCRdb keeps in-frame clones, though not all of them. Of roughly 80,000 clones listed, over 85% are singletons. These data come from a study of OX40 agonist ivuxolimab in advanced cancers. Study-level background: Prior therapy, whether anti-PD-1, anti-PD-L1 or anti-CTLA-4, was allowed, and approximately 40% had some.

General observations from the study: Clonal expansion among partial responders at 0.1-3.0 mg/kg ranked near the lowest.

The source was CD4+ or CD8+ T cells sorted from blood, collected in a trial of the OX40 agonist ivuxolimab. The chain joins TRBV10-3 to TRBJ2-7, with D perhaps given as TRBD1 or TRBD2 (5 bases each). The sequence came from an adult with an advanced solid tumor such as melanoma, head and neck, liver or kidney cancer. The chain's CDR3 is CAITQGDRAYEQYF. The DNA for the CDR3 is TGTGCCATCACCCAAGGGGACCGAGCCTACGAGCAGTACTTC.